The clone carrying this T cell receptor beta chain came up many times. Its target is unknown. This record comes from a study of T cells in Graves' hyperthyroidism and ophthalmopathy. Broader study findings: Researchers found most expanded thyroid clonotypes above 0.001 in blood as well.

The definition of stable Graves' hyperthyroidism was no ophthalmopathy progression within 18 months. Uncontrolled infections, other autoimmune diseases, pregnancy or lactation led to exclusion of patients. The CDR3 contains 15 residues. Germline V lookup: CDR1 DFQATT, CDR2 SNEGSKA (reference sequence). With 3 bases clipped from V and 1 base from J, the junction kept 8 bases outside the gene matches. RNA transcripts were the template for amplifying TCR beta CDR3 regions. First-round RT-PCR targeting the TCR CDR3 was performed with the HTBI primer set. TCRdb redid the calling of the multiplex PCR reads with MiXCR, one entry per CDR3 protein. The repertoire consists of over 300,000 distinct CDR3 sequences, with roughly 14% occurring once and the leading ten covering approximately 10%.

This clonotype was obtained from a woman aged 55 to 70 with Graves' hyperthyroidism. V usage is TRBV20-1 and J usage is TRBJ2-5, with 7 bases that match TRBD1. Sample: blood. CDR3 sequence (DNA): TGCAGTGCTAGGGGTCACCGGGACAGCCAAGAGACCCAGTACTTC. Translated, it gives CSARGHRDSQETQYF.